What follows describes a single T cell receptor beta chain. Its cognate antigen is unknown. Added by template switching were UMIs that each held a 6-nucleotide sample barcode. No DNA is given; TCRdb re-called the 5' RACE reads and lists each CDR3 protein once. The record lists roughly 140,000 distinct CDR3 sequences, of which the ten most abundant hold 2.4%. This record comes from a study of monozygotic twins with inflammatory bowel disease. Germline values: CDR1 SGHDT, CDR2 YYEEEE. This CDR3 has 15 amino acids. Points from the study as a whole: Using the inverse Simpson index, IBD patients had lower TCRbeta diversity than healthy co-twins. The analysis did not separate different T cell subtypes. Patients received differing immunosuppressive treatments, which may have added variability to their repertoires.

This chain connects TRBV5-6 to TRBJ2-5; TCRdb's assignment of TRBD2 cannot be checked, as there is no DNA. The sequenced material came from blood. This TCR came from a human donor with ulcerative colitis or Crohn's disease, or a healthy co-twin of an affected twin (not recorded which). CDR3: CASSLVGLPQETQYF.